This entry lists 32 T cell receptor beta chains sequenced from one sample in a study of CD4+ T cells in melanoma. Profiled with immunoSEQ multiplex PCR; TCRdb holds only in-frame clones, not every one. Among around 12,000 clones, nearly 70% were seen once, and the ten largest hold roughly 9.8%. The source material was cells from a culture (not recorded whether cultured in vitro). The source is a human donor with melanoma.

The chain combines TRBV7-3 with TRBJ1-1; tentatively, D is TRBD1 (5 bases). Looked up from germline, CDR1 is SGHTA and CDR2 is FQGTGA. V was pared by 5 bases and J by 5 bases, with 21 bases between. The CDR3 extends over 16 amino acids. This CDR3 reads CASSLVGTSVSTEAFF. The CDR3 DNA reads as TGTGCCAGCAGCCTAGTCGGGACTTCCGTTTCGACTGAAGCTTTCTTT.

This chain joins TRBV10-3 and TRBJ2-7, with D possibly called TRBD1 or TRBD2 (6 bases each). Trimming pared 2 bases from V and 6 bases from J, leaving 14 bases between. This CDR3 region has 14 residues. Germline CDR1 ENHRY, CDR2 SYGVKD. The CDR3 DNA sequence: TGTGCCATCAGTGAGCTAGCGATGACAGGCGAGCAGTACTTC. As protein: CAISELAMTGEQYF.

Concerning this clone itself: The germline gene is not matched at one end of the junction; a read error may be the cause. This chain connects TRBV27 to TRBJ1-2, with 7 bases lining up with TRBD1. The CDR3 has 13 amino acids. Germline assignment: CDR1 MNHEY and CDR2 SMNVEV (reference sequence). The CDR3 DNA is TGTGCCAGCAGTTTAAGGAAGACAGGGCCCTCTTCCTTC. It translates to CASSLRKTGPSSF.

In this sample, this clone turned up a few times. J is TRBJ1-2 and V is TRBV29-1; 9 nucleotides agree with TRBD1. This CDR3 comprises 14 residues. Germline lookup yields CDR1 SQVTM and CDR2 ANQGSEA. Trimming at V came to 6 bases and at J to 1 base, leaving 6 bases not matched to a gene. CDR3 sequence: CSVVTGGDNYGYTF. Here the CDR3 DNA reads TGCAGCGTCGTGACAGGGGGGGATAACTATGGCTACACCTTC.

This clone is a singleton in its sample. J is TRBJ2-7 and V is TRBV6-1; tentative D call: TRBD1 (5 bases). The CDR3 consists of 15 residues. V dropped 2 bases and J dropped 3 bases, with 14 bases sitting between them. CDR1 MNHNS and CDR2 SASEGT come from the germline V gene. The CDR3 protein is CASSEKGAILYEQYF. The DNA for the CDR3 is TGTGCCAGCAGTGAAAAAGGGGCCATCCTCTACGAGCAGTACTTC.

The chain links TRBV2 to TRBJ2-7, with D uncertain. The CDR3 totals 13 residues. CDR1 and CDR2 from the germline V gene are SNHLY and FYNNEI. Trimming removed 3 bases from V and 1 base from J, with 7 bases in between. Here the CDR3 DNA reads TGTGCCAGCAGTGATGGGATTTCCTACGAGCAGTACTTC. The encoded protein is CASSDGISYEQYF.

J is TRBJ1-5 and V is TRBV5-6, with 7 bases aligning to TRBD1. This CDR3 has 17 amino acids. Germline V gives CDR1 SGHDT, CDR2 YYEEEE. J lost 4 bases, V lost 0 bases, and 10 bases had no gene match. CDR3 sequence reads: CASSLGGRGYRNQPQHF. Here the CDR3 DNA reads TGTGCCAGCAGCTTGGGTGGCAGGGGGTATCGGAATCAGCCCCAGCATTTT. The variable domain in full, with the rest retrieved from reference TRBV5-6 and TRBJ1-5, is DAGVTQSPTHLIKTRGQQVTLRCSPKSGHDTVSWYQQALGQGPQFIFQYYEEEERQRGNFPDRFSGHQFPNYSSELNVNALLLGDSALYLCASSLGGRGYRNQPQHFGDGTRLSIL.

The CDR3 DNA sequence: TGTGCCAGCAGCATGAACACCGGGAACAGGGACCTGCGCAAGCAGTTCTTC. Its protein product is CASSMNTGNRDLRKQFF. The chain employs TRBV9 and TRBJ2-1; D possibly corresponds to TRBD1 (6 bases). This CDR3 is built from 17 residues. CDR1 and CDR2 (germline): SGDLS, YYNGEE. The V and J ends lost 4 bases and 11 bases respectively, with 28 bases between them.

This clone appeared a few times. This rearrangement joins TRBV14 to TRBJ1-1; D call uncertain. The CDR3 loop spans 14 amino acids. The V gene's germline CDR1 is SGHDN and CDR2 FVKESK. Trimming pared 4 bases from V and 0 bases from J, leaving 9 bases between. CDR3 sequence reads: CASSPPGMNTEAFF. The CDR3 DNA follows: TGTGCCAGCAGCCCTCCGGGGATGAACACTGAAGCTTTCTTT.

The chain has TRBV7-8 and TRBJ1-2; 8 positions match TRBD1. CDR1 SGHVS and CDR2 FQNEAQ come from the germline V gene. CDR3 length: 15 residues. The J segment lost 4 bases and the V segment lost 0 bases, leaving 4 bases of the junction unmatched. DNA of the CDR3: TGTGCCAGCAGCTTAGCCGGGACAGGCTTCTATGGCTACACCTTC. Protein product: CASSLAGTGFYGYTF.

This chain's CDR3 is CASSRPRTGSNSPLHF. CDR3 coding DNA: TGTGCCAGCAGCAGACCCCGGACAGGTTCAAATTCACCCCTCCACTTT. V gene TRBV7-2 combines with J gene TRBJ1-6, with 7 bases aligning to TRBD1. The germline gives CDR1 SGHTA, CDR2 FQGNSA. The CDR3 is 16 amino acids. Trimming took 5 bases from V and 7 from J; bases not matched to a gene: 11.

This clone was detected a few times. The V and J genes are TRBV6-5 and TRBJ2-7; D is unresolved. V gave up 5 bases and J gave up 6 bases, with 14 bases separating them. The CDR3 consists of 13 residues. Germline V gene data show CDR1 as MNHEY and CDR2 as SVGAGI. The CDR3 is CASSPRLSGEQYF. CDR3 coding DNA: TGTGCCAGCAGTCCCAGGCTTTCGGGCGAGCAGTACTTC.

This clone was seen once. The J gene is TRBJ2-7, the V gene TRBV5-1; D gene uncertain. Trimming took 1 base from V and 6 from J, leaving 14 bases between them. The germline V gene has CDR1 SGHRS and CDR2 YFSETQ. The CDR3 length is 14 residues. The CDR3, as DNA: TGCGCCAGCAGCTTGAACGGATTATTCTCCGAGCAGTACTTC. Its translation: CASSLNGLFSEQYF.

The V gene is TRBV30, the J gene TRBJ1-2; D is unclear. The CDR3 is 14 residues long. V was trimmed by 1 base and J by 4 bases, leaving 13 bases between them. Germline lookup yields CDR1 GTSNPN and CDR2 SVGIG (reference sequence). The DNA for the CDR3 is TGTGCCTGGAGTGAGGAGGGATGGAGCTATGGCTACACCTTC. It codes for CAWSEEGWSYGYTF.

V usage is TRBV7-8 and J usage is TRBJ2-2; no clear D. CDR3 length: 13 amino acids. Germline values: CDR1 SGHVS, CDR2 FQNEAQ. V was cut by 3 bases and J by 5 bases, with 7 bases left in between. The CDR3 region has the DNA TGTGCCAGCAGCTTTGAGTGGACCGGGGAGCTGTTTTTT. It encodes CASSFEWTGELFF.

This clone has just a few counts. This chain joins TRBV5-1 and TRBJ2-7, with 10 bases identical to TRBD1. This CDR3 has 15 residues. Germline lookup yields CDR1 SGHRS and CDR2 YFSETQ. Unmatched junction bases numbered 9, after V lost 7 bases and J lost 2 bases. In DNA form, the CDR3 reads TGCGCCAGCGGCCCGGGACAGGGGAGTGCCTACGAGCAGTACTTC. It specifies CASGPGQGSAYEQYF.

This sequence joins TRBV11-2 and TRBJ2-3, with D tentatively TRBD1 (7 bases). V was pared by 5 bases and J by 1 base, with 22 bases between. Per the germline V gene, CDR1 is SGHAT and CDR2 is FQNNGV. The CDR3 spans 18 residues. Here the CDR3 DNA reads TGTGCCAGCAGCCTACAACACGGCGGCAGGGGGGGCACAGATACGCAGTATTTT. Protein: CASSLQHGGRGGTDTQYF.

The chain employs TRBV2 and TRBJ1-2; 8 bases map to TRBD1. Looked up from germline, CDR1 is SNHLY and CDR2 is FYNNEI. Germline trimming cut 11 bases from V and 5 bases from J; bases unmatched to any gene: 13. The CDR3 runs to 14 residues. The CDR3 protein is CAAVSRGREYGYTF. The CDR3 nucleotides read TGTGCCGCAGTCAGCAGGGGGCGAGAATATGGCTACACCTTC.

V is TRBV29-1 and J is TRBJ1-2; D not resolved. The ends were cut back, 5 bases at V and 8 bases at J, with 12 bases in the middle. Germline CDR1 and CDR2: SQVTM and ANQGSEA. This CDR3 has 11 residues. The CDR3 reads CSVRSALGYTF. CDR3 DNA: TGCAGCGTTCGTTCCGCTTTGGGCTACACCTTC.

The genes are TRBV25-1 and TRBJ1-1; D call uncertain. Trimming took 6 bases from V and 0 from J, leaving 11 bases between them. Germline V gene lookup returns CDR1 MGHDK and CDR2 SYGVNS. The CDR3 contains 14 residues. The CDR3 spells CASRRAEMNTEAFF. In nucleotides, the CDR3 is TGTGCCAGCAGGAGGGCAGAGATGAACACTGAAGCTTTCTTT.

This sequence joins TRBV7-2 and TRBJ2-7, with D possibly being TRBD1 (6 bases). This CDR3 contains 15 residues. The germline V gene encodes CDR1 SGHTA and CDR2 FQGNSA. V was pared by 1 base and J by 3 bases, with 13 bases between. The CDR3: CASSLVGTSRYEQYF. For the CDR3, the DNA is TGTGCCAGCAGCTTAGTTGGGACATCTCGCTACGAGCAGTACTTC.

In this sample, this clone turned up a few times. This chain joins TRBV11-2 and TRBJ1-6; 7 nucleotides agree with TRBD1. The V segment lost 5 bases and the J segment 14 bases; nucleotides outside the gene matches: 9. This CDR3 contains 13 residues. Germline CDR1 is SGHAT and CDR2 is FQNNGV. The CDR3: CASSPRQGLTLHF. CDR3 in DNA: TGTGCCAGCAGCCCCAGACAGGGCTTGACCCTCCACTTT.

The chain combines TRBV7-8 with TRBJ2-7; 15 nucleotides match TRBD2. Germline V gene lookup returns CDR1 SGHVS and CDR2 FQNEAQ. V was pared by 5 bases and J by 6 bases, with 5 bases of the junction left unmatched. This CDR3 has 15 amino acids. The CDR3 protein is CASSPEGLAGGEQYF. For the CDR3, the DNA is TGTGCCAGCAGCCCGGAGGGACTAGCGGGGGGCGAGCAGTACTTC. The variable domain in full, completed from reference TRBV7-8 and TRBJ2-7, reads GAGVSQSPRYKVAKRGQDVALRCDPISGHVSLFWYQQALGQGPEFLTYFQNEAQLDKSGLPSDRFFAERPEGSVSTLKIQRTQQEDSAVYLCASSPEGLAGGEQYFGPGTRLTVT.

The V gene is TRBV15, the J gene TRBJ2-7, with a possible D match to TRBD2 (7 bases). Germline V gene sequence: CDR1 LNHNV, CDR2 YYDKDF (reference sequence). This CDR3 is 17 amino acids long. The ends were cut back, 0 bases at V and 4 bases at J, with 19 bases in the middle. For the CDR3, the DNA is TGTGCCACCAGCAGAGATCTTCGGGGGGCGCGCAGGTACGAGCAGTACTTC. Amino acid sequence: CATSRDLRGARRYEQYF.

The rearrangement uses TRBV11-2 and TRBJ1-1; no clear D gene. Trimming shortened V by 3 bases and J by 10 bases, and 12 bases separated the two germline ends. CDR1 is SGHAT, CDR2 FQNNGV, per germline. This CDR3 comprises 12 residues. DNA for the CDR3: TGTGCCAGCAGCTTCATTTCTACCGGAGCTTTCTTT. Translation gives CASSFISTGAFF.

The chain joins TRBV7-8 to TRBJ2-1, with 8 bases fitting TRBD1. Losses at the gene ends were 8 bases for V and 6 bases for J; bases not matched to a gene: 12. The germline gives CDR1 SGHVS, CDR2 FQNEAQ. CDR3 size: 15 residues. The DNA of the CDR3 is TGTGCCAGCGGGGAACAGGACAGGGTTCGCAATGAGCAGTTCTTC. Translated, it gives CASGEQDRVRNEQFF.

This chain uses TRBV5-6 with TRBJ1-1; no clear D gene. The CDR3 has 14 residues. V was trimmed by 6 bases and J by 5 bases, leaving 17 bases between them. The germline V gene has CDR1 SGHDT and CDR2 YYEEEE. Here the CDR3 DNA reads TGTGCCAGCACCCCCGGAGGCGCGGGGACTGAAGCTTTCTTT. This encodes CASTPGGAGTEAFF.

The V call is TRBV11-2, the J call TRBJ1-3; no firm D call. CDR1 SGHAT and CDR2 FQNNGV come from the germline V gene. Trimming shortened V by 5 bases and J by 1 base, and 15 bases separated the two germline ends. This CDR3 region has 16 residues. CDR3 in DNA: TGTGCCAGCAGCCGACGTTCAGCCGAGTCTGGAAACACCATATATTTT. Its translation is CASSRRSAESGNTIYF.

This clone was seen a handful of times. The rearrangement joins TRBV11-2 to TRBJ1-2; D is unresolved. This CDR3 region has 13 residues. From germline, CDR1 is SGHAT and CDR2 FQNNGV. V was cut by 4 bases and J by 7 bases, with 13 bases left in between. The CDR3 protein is CASSSLSQRGYTF. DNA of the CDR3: TGTGCCAGCAGCTCCCTATCGCAGCGTGGCTACACCTTC.

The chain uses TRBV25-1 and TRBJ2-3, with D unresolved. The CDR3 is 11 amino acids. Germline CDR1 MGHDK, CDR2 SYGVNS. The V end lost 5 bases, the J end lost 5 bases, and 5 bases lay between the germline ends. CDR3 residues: CASSLRDTQYF. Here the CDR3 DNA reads TGTGCCAGCAGTCTCCGAGATACGCAGTATTTT. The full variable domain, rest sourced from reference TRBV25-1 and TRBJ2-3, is EADIYQTPRYLVIGTGKKITLECSQTMGHDKMYWYQQDPGMELHLIHYSYGVNSTEKGDLSSESTVSRIRTEHFPLTLESARPSHTSQYLCASSLRDTQYFGPGTRLTVL.

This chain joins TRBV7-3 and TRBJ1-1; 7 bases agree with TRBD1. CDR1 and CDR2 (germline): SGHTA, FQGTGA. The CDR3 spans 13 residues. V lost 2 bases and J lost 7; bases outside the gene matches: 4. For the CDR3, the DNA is TGTGCCAGCAGCTTAGACAGGGCGGATGAAGCTTTCTTT. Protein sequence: CASSLDRADEAFF.

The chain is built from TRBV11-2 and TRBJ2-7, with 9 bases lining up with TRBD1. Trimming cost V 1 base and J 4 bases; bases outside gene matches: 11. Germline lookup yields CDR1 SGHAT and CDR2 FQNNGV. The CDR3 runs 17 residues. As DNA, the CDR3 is TGTGCCAGCAGCTTAGGGGGGGCCGGGACAGGGACTTACGAGCAGTACTTC. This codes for CASSLGGAGTGTYEQYF.